A selection of T cell receptor beta chains follows, all from one sample in a study of CD8 T cells in Susac syndrome. TCRdb recomputed calls from the immunoSEQ multiplex PCR reads with MiXCR, one row per CDR3 protein. The table includes 130,000 to 150,000 distinct CDR3 sequences, about 93% detected once. The source material was CD8+ T cells from PBMCs. These receptors originate from a human donor in good health. The CDR3 runs from the conserved cysteine through the conserved F or W. The D gene is left open where the match is weak. Expanded clones get a size class; other rows say once, few or many, or leave the size out.

>TRBJ2-5|TRBV29-1|TRBD2|-
CSVQLATQETQYF
>TRBJ1-5|TRBV9|-|-
CASSVDGRNNQPQHF
>TRBJ2-7|TRBV5-6|-|-
CASSSPEGEQYF
>TRBJ2-1|TRBV4-3|TRBD2|-
CASSQEWTSPVRNEQLF
>TRBJ2-7|TRBV27|TRBD2|few
CASTLRAGGVYEQYF
>TRBJ1-2|TRBV29-1|-|-
CSVEGYGYTF
>TRBJ2-7|TRBV11-2|-|-
CASSPAGFSYEQYF
>TRBJ2-7|TRBV7-2|-|-
CASRDTGFNEQYF
>TRBJ2-4|TRBV20-1|-|once
CSGEDLAKNIQYF
>TRBJ2-7|TRBV20-1|TRBD2|-
CSARDIAGPHDEQYF
>TRBJ2-4|TRBV28|-|-
CASNQVKNIQYF
>TRBJ2-3|TRBV2|TRBD2|-
CASRGVPGLAVTDTQYF
>TRBJ2-2|TRBV24-1|-|-
CATRGIGSGELFF
>TRBJ2-7|TRBV28|TRBD2|-
CASSLVPGLAQYEQYF
>TRBJ2-1|TRBV27|TRBD2|-
CASSFTSGRGFEQFF
>TRBJ2-7|TRBV4-3|-|once
CASSQETGRAYEQYF
>TRBJ1-2|TRBV19|-|-
CASNQGDGYTF
>TRBJ2-1|TRBV12-3/TRBV12-4|-|-
CASSGRDLIYNEQFF
>TRBJ2-7|TRBV27|TRBD2|-
CASSMGLAGYYEQYF
>TRBJ2-1|TRBV13|TRBD1|-
CASSSADRGFNEQFF
>TRBJ1-2|TRBV27|-|-
CASSLRGPNYGYTF
>TRBJ2-3|TRBV7-2|-|-
CASSLGVGGASTDTQYF
>TRBJ2-1|TRBV20-1|TRBD2|-
CSARERTSGTYNEQFF
>TRBJ1-2|TRBV7-2|-|-
CASSQNDIRGDVYGYTF
>TRBJ2-5|TRBV12-3/TRBV12-4|-|-
CASSFLGFGETQYF
>TRBJ2-3|TRBV29-1|-|once
CSDRPLIDTQYF
>TRBJ1-2|TRBV27|-|once
CASSFGGFNGYTF
>TRBJ2-1|TRBV5-1|TRBD2|-
CASSSGQRELSYNEQFF
>TRBJ1-1|TRBV20-1|-|-
CSALNTEAFF
>TRBJ2-5|TRBV28|TRBD2|once
CASSSSGGGIRAQYF
>TRBJ1-4|TRBV20-1|TRBD1|-
CSATDSGQPATNEKLFF
>TRBJ2-1|TRBV4-2|-|few
CASSQGGYEQFF
>TRBJ1-1|TRBV27|-|-
CASSLSPALNTEAFF
>TRBJ2-1|TRBV20-1|-|-
CSARDEQFF
>TRBJ2-1|TRBV20-1|-|-
CSARNPTATYNEQFF
>TRBJ1-2|TRBV5-1|TRBD1|-
CASSTGTDNYGYTF
>TRBJ2-5|TRBV5-4|-|-
CASSFKNQETQYF
>TRBJ2-7|TRBV7-9|-|-
CASSLSGRTSYEQYF
>TRBJ2-7|TRBV27|-|-
CASSIGLVGEQYF
>TRBJ1-1|TRBV5-1|TRBD1|-
CASSLELGGGPEAFF
>TRBJ1-2|TRBV7-9|-|-
CASSLAETEPSYGYTF
>TRBJ2-7|TRBV4-3|-|-
CASSQARDYYEQYF